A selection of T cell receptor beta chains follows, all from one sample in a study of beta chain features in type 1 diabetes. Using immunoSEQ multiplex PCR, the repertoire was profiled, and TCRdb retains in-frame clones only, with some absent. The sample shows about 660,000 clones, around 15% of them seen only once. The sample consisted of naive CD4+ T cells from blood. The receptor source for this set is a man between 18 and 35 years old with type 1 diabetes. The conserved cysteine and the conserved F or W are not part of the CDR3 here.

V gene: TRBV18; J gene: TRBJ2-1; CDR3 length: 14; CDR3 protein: ASSPRGNPLVYEQF
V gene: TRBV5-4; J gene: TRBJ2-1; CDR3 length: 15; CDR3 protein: ASSLNEGLAGGNEQF
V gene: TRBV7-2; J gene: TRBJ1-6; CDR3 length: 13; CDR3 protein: ASSLVGQINSPLH
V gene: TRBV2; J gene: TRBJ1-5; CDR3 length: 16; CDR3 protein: ASSTRARGRFSNQPQH
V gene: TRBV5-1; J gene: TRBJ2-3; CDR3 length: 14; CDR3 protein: ASSSNRDLSTDTQY
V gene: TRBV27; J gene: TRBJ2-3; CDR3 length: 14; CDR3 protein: ASSLMSTVSTDTQY
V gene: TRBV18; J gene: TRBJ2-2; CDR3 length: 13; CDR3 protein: ASSLATAPTGELF
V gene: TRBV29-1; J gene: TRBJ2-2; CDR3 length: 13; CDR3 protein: SVQRWTGNTGELF
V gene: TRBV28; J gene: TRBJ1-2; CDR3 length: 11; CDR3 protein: ASRTDGNYGYT
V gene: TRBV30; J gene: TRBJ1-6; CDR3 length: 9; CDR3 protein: AWSSNSPLH
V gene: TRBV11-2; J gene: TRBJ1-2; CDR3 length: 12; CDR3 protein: ASSTQGSHYGYT
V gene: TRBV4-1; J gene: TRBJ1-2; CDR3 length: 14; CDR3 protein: ASSQGIGGRSYGYT
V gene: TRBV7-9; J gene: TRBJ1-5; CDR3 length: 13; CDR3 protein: ASSGTGGTDQPQH
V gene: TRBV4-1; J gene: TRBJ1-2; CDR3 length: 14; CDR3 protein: ASSQGPGTQPYGYT
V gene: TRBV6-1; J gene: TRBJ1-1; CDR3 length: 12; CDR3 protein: ASKAGDSNTEAF
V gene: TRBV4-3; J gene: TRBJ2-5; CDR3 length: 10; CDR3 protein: ASSQEQETQY
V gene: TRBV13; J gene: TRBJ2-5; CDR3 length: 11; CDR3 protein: ASSPGGRGQEY
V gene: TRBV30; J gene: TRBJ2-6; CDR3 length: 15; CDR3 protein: ACTTGSRLGGANVLT
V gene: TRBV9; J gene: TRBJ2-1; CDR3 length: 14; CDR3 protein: ASSPRPREVYNEQF
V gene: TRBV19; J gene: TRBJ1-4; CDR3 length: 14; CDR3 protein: ASSPRPSRANEKLF
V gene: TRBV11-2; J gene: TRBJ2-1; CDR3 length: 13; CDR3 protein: ASSLLAGGPNEQF
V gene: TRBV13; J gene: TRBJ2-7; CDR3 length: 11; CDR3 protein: ASSFGTGHEQY
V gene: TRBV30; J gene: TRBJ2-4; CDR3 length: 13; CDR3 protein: AWSVLRSAVNIQY
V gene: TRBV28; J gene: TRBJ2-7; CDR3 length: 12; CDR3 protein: ASSLGGKYYEQY
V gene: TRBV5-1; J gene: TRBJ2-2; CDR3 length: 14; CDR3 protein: ASSVVTSSGPGELF
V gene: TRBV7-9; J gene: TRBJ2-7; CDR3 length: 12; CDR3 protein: ASSLVGGEEEQY
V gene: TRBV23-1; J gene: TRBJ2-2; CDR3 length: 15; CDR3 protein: ASSLLPGLTNTGELF
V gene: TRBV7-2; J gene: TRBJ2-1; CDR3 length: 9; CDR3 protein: ASSGAYEQF
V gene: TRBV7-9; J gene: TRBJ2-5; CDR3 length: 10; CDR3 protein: ASSFRGETQY
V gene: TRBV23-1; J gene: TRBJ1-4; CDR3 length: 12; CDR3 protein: ASIPTGGYEKLF
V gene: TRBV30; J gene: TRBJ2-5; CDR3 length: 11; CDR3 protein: AWSGTSWETQY
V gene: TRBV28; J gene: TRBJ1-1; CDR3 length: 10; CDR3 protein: ASSLETSEAF
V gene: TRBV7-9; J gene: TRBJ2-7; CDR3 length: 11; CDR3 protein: ASSFPSSYEQY
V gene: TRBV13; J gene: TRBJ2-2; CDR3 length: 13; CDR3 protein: ASSLRLASGGELF
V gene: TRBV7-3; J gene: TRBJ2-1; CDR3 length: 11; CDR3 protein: ASSLTAQGRAF
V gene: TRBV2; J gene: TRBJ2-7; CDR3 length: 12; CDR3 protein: ASSRLAGAYEQY
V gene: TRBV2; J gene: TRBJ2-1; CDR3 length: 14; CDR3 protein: ASSPTRGRPYNEQF
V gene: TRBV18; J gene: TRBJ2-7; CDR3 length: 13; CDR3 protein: ASSPATGGTYEQY
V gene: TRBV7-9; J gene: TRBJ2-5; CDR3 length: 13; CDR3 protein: ASSPRDNLRETQY
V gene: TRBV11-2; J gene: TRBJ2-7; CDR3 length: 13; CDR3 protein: ASSRSGQGDYEQY
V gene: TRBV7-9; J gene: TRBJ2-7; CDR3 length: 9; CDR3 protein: ASSTQSEQY
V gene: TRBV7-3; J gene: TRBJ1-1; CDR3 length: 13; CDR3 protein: ASSAQTGVGMKAF
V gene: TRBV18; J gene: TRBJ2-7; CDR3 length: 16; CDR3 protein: ASSPPPRTGRIGSEQY
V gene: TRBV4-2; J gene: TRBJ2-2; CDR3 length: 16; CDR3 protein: ASSQFPQRERYSGELF
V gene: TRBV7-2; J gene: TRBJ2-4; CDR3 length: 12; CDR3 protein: ASGFLGRVDIQY
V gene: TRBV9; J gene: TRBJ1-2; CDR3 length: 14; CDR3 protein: ASSVAQGWPNYGYT
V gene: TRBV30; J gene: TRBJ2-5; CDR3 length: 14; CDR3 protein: AWSVRRLAGRETQY
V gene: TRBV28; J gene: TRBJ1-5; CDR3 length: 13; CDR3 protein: ASSPYRERNQPQH
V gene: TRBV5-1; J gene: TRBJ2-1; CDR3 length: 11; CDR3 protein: ASSTGTGNEQF
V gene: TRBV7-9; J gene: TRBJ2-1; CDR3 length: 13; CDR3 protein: ASSHKGQSHNEQF
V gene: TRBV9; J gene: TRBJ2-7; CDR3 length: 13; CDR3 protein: ASSVTGQGTYEQY
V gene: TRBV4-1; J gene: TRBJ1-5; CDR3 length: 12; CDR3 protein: ASSQGREDQPQH
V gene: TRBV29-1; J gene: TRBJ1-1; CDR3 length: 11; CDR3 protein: SGAIQGNTEAF
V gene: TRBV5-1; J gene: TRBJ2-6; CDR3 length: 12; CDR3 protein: ASSSVAGANVLT
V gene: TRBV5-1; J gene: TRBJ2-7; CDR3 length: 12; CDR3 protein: ASSRTRGKDEQY
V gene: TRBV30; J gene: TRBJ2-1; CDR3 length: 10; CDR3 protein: AWSVNNNEQF
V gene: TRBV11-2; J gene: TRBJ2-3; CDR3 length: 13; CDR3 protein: ASSFISAGTDTQY